The clone carrying this T cell receptor beta chain was counted only a few times. PCR was performed using 60 Vbeta and 13 Jbeta primers. Data came from immunoSEQ multiplex PCR; TCRdb stores just in-frame clones and leaves some out. The sample includes tens of thousands of clones, under 85% seen only once; the top ten take approximately 2.8%. The sample is drawn from a study of cytomegalovirus exposure and HLA in healthy donors. Germline V gene sequence: CDR1 LGHNA, CDR2 YNFKEQ. CDR3 length: 16 residues. With 2 bases removed from V and 0 bases from J, the gap between germline ends came to 12 bases. The chain couples TRBV4-2 to TRBJ2-3; a possible D gene is TRBD2 (6 bases). The sequenced sample consisted of PBMCs. The receptor was derived from a man aged 25 to 45 in good health and CMV-seronegative. CDR3 sequence reads: CASSQRDFTSTDTQYF. CDR3 DNA sequence: TGTGCCAGCAGCCAAAGGGACTTCACTAGCACAGATACGCAGTATTTT.